The 18 T cell receptor beta chains below all came from one sample that was sequenced in a study of shared clonotypes between healthy human individuals. Repertoires were generated with immunoSEQ multiplex PCR, while TCRdb's copy carries only in-frame clones and drops some. The repertoire holds around 2,000,000 clones, with just under 95% as singletons. Selected positively for CCR7 and CD45RO-negative, naive CD8 cells excluded terminally differentiated effector memory CD45RA+ cells. The sequencing input was naive CD8+ T cells sorted from blood. The receptor set was obtained from a young man in good health.

The DNA for the CDR3 is TGTGCCAGCAGCAGGGTCAAGGGCGATACTGAAGCTTTCTTT. This codes for CASSRVKGDTEAFF. The chain uses TRBV28 and TRBJ1-1, with D possibly being TRBD1 (5 bases). The V end was cut by 6 bases, the J end by 5 bases, with 16 bases between. The germline CDR1 and CDR2 sequences are MDHEN and SYDVKM. CDR3 length equals 14 residues.

CDR3 DNA sequence: TGTGCCAGCAGCTCCGTGACTAGCGGGGCTACCTACGAGCAGTACTTC. The encoded protein is CASSSVTSGATYEQYF. The chain joins TRBV11-2 to TRBJ2-7; 11 nucleotides match TRBD2. There are 16 residues in the CDR3. CDR1 is SGHAT and CDR2 is FQNNGV in the germline V gene. Losses at the gene ends were 4 bases for V and 2 bases for J; bases not matched to a gene: 7. Drawing the rest from reference TRBV11-2 and TRBJ2-7, the complete variable domain is EAGVAQSPRYKIIEKRQSVAFWCNPISGHATLYWYQQILGQGPKLLIQFQNNGVVDDSQLPKDRFSAERLKGVDSTLKIQPAKLEDSAVYLCASSSVTSGATYEQYFGPGTRLTVT.

Of note for this clone: This sample includes further DNA sequences coding for the same CDR3. The chain recombines TRBV2 with TRBJ2-5; D unresolved. This CDR3 has 11 residues. The ends were cut back, 3 bases at V and 5 bases at J, with 4 bases in the middle. In germline, CDR1 is SNHLY, CDR2 FYNNEI. CDR3 protein: CASSELETQYF. The CDR3 bases are TGTGCCAGCAGTGAGTTGGAGACCCAGTACTTC.

The chain has TRBV9 and TRBJ2-3; D unclear. The germline V gene encodes CDR1 SGDLS and CDR2 YYNGEE. Between the trimmed V and J ends, which lost 0 bases and 6 bases, there was a span of 14 bases. The CDR3 has 15 amino acids. CDR3 nucleotides: TGTGCCAGCAGCGTAGACGCGGCACGATTTGATACGCAGTATTTT. Translating it yields CASSVDAARFDTQYF.

This clone showed up just once. The rearrangement joins TRBV5-1 to TRBJ2-7; D is undetermined. V dropped 2 bases and J dropped 5 bases, with 11 bases sitting between them. From germline, CDR1 is SGHRS and CDR2 YFSETQ. The CDR3 consists of 13 residues. The CDR3, as DNA: TGCGCCAGCAGCTTATGGCAACCCGACGAGCAGTACTTC. Its translation is CASSLWQPDEQYF.

The rearrangement uses TRBV4-1 and TRBJ1-1, with D uncertain. V was shortened by 1 base and J by 3 bases, with 12 bases between the two germline ends. Germline loops: CDR1 MGHRA, CDR2 YSYEKL. The CDR3 runs to 15 residues. The CDR3 region has the DNA TGCGCCAGCAGCCAAGCTGTTGTTCTGGACACTGAAGCTTTCTTT. Translated, it gives CASSQAVVLDTEAFF.

This chain links TRBV11-2 with TRBJ2-5; D not certain. This CDR3 has 15 amino acids. Between the trimmed V and J ends, which lost 1 base and 1 base, there was a span of 10 bases. From germline, CDR1 is SGHAT and CDR2 FQNNGV. CDR3 coding DNA: TGTGCCAGCAGCTTAGGGGCAGGCGCCCAAGAGACCCAGTACTTC. Translating it yields CASSLGAGAQETQYF.

V and J are TRBV19 and TRBJ1-1; D not resolved. V lost 0 bases, J lost 5 bases, and 10 bases lay in between. The CDR3 has 14 amino acids. Germline lookup yields CDR1 LNHDA and CDR2 SQIVND (reference sequence). Here the CDR3 reads CASSIDRMGTEAFF. For the CDR3, the DNA is TGTGCCAGTAGTATAGACAGGATGGGGACTGAAGCTTTCTTT.

V gene TRBV4-3 combines with J gene TRBJ2-1; no reliable D call. Deletions cut 4 bases from V and 0 bases from J, with 16 bases between. Germline CDR1 LGHNA, CDR2 YSLEER. The CDR3 contains 17 residues. Here the CDR3 reads CASSPRPATNSYNEQFF. CDR3 bases: TGCGCCAGCAGCCCCCGGCCAGCTACGAACTCCTACAATGAGCAGTTCTTC.

The chain couples TRBV7-9 to TRBJ2-1; no firm D call. The CDR3 is made up of 12 amino acids. Germline CDR1 reads SEHNR; CDR2 reads FQNEAQ (reference sequence). The V and J ends lost 2 bases and 7 bases respectively, with 6 bases between them. The CDR3 here is CASSLNENEQFF. The CDR3 coding sequence is TGTGCCAGCAGCTTAAATGAGAATGAGCAGTTCTTC.

For this clone: Other DNA variants within this sample encode the same CDR3. CDR3 protein: CASIADTQYF. The CDR3 nucleotides are TGTGCCAGCATAGCGGATACGCAGTATTTT. The chain carries TRBV25-1 and TRBJ2-3; D is perhaps TRBD2 (5 bases). CDR3 length: 10 amino acids. CDR1 is MGHDK and CDR2 is SYGVNS in the germline V gene. The V and J ends lost 7 bases and 6 bases respectively, with 5 bases between them.

The sample holds one count of this clone. This chain uses TRBV10-2 with TRBJ2-1; D may be TRBD2 (5 bases). CDR1 and CDR2 from the germline V gene are WSHSY and SAAADI. Trimming left V 10 bases short and J 0 bases short, with 13 bases between. CDR3 length: 14 residues. The CDR3 here is CATVEGNSYNEQFF. The CDR3 coding sequence is TGCGCCACCGTAGAGGGAAACTCCTACAATGAGCAGTTCTTC.

J is TRBJ2-2 and V is TRBV11-2; a weak D match, TRBD1 (6 bases). CDR1 SGHAT and CDR2 FQNNGV come from the germline V gene. CDR3 size: 16 residues. V was pared by 5 bases and J by 2 bases, with 15 bases between. CDR3 region: CASSRLPGTNTGELFF. CDR3 in DNA: TGTGCCAGCAGCAGACTCCCCGGGACAAACACCGGGGAGCTGTTTTTT.

This chain uses TRBV7-8 with TRBJ1-5; weak D call: TRBD1 (6 bases). CDR3 size: 17 residues. V was clipped by 1 base and J by 0 bases, with 13 bases between them. CDR1 and CDR2 (germline): SGHVS, FQNEAQ. CDR3 residues: CASSLGGRGYSNQPQHF. The CDR3 DNA is TGTGCCAGCAGCTTAGGTGGCAGGGGATATAGCAATCAGCCCCAGCATTTT.

V and J are TRBV5-4 and TRBJ2-1, with a weak D call TRBD2 (6 bases). From germline, CDR1 is SGHNT and CDR2 YYREEE (reference sequence). Trimming cost V 4 bases and J 0 bases, with 14 bases left between them. The CDR3 extends over 16 amino acids. In DNA form, the CDR3 reads TGTGCCAGCAGCGGACCGGGACTTACCTCCTACAATGAGCAGTTCTTC. Encoded protein: CASSGPGLTSYNEQFF.

The V gene is TRBV6-1, the J gene TRBJ1-2; a possible D gene is TRBD1 (6 bases). CDR1 is MNHNS, CDR2 SASEGT, per germline. V lost 6 bases, J lost 6 bases, and 17 bases lay in between. This CDR3 spans 14 amino acids. The CDR3 coding sequence is TGTGCCAGCAGCTTCCTGTGGGGGGCAGATGGCTACACCTTC. Protein sequence: CASSFLWGADGYTF.

The V gene is TRBV11-3, the J gene TRBJ2-3; D is unclear. Trimming cost V 9 bases and J 2 bases, with 12 bases left between them. Germline CDR1 and CDR2: SGHNT and YENEEA. This CDR3 comprises 13 residues. CDR3 sequence: CASQSENTDTQYF. For the CDR3, the DNA is TGTGCCAGTCAAAGCGAAAACACAGATACGCAGTATTTT.

The V and J genes are TRBV10-3 and TRBJ1-2, with D perhaps matching TRBD1 (6 bases). The CDR3 loop spans 16 amino acids. Germline CDR1 ENHRY, CDR2 SYGVKD. Trimming took off 3 bases at V and 2 bases at J, with 16 bases between the two ends. Here the CDR3 DNA reads TGTGCCATCAGTGACCAACAATCCCAGGGGAACTATGGCTACACCTTC. Its translation is CAISDQQSQGNYGYTF.